This entry features one T cell receptor beta chain sequence. Mismatch with germline at one junction end may stem from a read error. This sample was included in a study of shared clonotypes between healthy human individuals. Assay execution took place at the deep level. Clones were sequenced by immunoSEQ multiplex PCR, and TCRdb holds only the in-frame ones, with some missing. The sample yields 2 million to 3 million clones, around nine tenths seen once. Germline-derived CDR1 and CDR2 are LNHNV and YYDKDF (reference sequence). The CDR3 runs 13 residues. The genes are TRBV15 and TRBJ2-1; tentative D call: TRBD1 (5 bases). The receptor was derived from a man aged 18 to 30 in good health. The sequencing sample was made of naive CD4+ T cells sorted from blood. Regarding subset: CD45RA+ positively selected. CDR3 residues: CATPFRAYSEQFF. CDR3 coding DNA: TGTGCCACCCCCTTCAGGGCGTACAGTGAGCAGTTCTTC.